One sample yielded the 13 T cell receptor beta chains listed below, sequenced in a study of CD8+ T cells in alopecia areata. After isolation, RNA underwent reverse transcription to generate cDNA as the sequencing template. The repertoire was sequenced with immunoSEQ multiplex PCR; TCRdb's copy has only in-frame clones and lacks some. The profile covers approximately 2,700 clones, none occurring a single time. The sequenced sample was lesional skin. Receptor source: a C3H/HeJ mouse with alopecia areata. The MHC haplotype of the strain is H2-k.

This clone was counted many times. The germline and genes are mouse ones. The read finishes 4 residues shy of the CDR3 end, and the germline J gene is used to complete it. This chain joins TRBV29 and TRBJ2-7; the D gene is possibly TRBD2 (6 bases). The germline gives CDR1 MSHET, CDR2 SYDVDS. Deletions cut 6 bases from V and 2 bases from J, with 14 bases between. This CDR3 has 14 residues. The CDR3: CASRSLGPTYEQYF. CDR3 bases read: TGTGCTAGCAGGTCTCTGGGGCCAACCTAT. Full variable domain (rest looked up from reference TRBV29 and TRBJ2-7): DMKVTQMPRYLIKRMGENVLLECGQDMSHETMYWYRQDPGLGLQLIYISYDVDSNSEGDIPKGYRVSRKKREHFSLILDSAKTNQTSVYFCASRSLGPTYEQYFGPGTRLTVL.

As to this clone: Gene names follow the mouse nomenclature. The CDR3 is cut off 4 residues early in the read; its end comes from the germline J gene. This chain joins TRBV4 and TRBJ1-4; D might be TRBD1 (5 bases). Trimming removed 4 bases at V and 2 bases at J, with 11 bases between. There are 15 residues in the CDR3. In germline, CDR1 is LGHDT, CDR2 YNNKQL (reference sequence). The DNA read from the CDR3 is TGTGCCAGCAGCTCACACGGACAATCCAACGAA. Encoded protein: CASSSHGQSNE. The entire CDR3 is CASSSHGQSNERLFF.

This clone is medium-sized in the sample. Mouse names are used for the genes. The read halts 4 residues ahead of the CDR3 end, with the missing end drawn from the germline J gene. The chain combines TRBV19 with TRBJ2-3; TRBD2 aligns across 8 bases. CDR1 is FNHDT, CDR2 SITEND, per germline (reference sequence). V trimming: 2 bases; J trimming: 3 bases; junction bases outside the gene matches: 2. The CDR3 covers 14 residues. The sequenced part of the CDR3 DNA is TGTGCCAGCAGTATGGGGGGGCGAGCAGAA. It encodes CASSMGGRAE. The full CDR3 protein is CASSMGGRAETLYF.

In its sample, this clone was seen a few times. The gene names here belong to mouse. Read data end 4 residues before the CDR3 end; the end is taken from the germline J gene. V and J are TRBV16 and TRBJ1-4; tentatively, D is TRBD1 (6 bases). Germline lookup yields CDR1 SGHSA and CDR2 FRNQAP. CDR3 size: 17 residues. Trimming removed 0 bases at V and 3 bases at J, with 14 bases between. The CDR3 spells CASSLDGTPIANERLFF. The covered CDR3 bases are TGTGCAAGCAGCTTAGATGGGACACCGATTGCCAACGAA.

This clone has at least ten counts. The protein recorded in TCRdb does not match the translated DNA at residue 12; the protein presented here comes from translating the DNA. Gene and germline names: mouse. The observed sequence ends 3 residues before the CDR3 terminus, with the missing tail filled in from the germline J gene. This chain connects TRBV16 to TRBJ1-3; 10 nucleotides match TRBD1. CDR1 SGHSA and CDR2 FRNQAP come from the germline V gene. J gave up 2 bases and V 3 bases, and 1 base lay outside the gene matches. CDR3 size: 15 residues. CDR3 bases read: TGTGCAAGCAGCTTTGGACAGGGGGCTGGAAATACG. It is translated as CASSFGQGAGNT. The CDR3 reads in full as CASSFGQGAGNTLYF. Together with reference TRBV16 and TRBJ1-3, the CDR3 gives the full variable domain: NAGVIQTPRHKVTGKGQEATLWCEPISGHSAVFWYRQTIVQGLEFLTYFRNQAPIDDSGMPKERFSAQMPNQSHSTLKIQSTQPQDSAVYLCASSFGQGAGNTLYFGEGSRLIVV.

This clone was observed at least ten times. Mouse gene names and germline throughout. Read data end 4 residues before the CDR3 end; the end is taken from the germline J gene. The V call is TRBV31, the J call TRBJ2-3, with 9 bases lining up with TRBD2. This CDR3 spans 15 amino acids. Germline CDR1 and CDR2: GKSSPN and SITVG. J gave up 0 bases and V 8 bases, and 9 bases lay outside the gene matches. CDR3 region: CASSLTGGSAETLYF. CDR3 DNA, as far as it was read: TGTGCCAGCAGTTTGACTGGGGGTAGTGCAGAA.

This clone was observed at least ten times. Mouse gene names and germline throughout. The part of the CDR3 DNA that was read is TGTGCCAGCAGTGATCAGGGCTGGGGGGGTAACTATGCT. As protein: CASSDQGWGGNYA. The complete CDR3 reads CASSDQGWGGNYAEQFF. V is TRBV13-1 and J is TRBJ2-1; 9 nucleotides match TRBD2. The observed sequence ends 4 residues before the CDR3 terminus, with the missing tail filled in from the germline J gene. CDR3 length: 17 amino acids. V lost 1 base, J lost 0 bases, and 5 bases stayed unmatched. Looked up from germline, CDR1 is NSHNY and CDR2 is SYGAGN.

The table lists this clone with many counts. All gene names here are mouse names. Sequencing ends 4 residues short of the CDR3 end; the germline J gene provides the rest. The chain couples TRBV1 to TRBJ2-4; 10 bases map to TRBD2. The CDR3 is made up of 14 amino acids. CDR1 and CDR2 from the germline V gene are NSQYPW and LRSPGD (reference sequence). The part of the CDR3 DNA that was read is TGCACCTGCAGTGGGACTGGGGGCCAGAAC. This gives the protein CTCSGTGGQN. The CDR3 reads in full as CTCSGTGGQNTLYF.

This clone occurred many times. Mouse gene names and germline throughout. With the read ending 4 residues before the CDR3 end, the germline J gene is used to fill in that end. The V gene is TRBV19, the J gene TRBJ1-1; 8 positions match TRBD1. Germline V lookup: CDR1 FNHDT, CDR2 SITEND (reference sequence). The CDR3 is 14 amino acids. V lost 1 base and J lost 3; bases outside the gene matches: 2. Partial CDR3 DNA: TGTGCCAGCAGTATACCAGGGGGCGACACA. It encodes CASSIPGGDT. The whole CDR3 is CASSIPGGDTEVFF.

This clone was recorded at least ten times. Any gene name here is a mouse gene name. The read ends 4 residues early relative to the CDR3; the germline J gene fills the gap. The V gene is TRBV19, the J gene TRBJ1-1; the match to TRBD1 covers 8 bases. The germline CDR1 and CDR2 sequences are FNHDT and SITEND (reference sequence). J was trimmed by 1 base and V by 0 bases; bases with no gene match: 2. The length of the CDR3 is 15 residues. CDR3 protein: CASSIEGTGNTEVFF. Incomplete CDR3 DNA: TGTGCCAGCAGTATAGAGGGGACAGGGAACACA.

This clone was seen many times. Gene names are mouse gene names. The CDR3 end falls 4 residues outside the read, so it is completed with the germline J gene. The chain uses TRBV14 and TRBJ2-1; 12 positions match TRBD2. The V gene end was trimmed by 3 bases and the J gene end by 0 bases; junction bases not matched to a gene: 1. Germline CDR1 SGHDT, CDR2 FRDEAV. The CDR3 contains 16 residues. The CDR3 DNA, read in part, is TGTGCCAGCAGTTCGGGACTGGGGGGTAACTATGCT. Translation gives CASSSGLGGNYA. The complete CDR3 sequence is CASSSGLGGNYAEQFF.

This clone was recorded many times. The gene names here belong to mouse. The CDR3: CTCSAAWGAETLYF. The covered CDR3 bases are TGCACCTGCAGTGCAGCCTGGGGTGCAGAA. This rearrangement joins TRBV1 to TRBJ2-3; D is perhaps TRBD2 (5 bases). The missing CDR3 end, 4 residues past where the read stops, is filled in from the germline J gene. The length of the CDR3 is 14 residues. Germline loops: CDR1 NSQYPW, CDR2 LRSPGD (reference sequence). V lost 1 base to trimming and J lost 1 base, with 6 bases between them.

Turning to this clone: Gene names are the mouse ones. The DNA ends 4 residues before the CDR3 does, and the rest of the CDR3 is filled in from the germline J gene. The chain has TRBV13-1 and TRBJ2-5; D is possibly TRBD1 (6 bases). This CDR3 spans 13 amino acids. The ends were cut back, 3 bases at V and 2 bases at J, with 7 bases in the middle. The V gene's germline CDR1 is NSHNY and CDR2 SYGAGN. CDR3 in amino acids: CASSARGQDTQYF. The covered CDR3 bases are TGTGCCAGCAGTGCCAGGGGCCAAGAC.